Listed below are T cell receptor beta chains from one sample, sequenced in a study of beta chain features in type 1 diabetes. TCRdb keeps only in-frame clones here, not all; method: immunoSEQ multiplex PCR. The sample carries approximately 340,000 clones, around 16% recorded once. Material: naive CD4+ T cells from blood. The receptors were sampled from a woman aged 18-29 years in good health. Both conserved end residues are part of each CDR3. D genes are given only for firm matches. Not all rows give a size; the values are once, few, many and, for expanded clones, a class.

TRBD2	NA	TRBV9	TRBJ2-4	TGTGCCAGCAGCCCTGGGGCTAGCGGGAATCGTGCCAAAAACATTCAGTACTTC	CASSPGASGNRAKNIQYF
NA	NA	TRBV30	TRBJ2-5	TGTGCCTGGGCCACAGGGCCAGGAGAGACCCAGTACTTC	CAWATGPGETQYF
NA	few	TRBV5-1	TRBJ2-7	TGCGCCAGCAGCCCAGGTTCGGGAGAGCAGTACTTC	CASSPGSGEQYF
TRBD1	few	TRBV4-1	TRBJ1-2	TGCGCCAGCAGCCACCCCCGGACAGGTTTGCAAGGCTACACCTTC	CASSHPRTGLQGYTF
TRBD2	NA	TRBV18	TRBJ2-6	TGTGCCAGCTCACCAGGCGGGAGGGCCGGGGCCAACGTCCTGACTTTC	CASSPGGRAGANVLTF
TRBD1	NA	TRBV11-1	TRBJ1-2	TGTGCCAGCAGCTCTCGACAGGGGAGGACCTATGGCTACACCTTC	CASSSRQGRTYGYTF
NA	few	TRBV5-1	TRBJ1-1	TGCGCCAGCAGCAGGGACAATTCAGGCACTGAAGCTTTCTTT	CASSRDNSGTEAFF
TRBD2	few	TRBV9	TRBJ2-3	TGTGCCAGCAGCGTATTGCCGGGAGGGGGGACAGATACGCAGTATTTT	CASSVLPGGGTDTQYF
NA	NA	TRBV4-1	TRBJ2-1	TGCGCCAGCAGCCGCCCACTAGCTGCTCAAAACAATGAGCAGTTCTTC	CASSRPLAAQNNEQFF
NA	few	TRBV23-1	TRBJ1-1	TGCGCCAGCAGTCAAGGTCCAGAGAACACTGAAGCTTTCTTT	CASSQGPENTEAFF